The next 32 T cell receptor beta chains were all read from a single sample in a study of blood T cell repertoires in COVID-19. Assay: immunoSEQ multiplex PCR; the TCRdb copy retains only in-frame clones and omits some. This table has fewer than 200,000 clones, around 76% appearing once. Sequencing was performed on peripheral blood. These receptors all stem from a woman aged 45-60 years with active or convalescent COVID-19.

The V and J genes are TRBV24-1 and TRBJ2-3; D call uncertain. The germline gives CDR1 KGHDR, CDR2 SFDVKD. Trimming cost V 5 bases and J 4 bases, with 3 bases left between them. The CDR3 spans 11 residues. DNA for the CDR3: TGTGCCACCAGTGCCTCAGATACGCAGTATTTT. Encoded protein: CATSASDTQYF.

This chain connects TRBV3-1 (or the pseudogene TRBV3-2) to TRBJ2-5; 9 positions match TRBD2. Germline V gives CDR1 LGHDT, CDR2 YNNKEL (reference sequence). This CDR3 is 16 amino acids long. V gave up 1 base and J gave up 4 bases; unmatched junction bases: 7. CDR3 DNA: TGTGCCAGCAGCCAAGTTCGTAGCGGGAGATCAGAGACCCAGTACTTC. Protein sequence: CASSQVRSGRSETQYF.

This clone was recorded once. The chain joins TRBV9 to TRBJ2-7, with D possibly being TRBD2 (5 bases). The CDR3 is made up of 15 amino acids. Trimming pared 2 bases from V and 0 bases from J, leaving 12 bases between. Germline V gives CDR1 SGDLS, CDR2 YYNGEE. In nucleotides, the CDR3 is TGTGCCAGCAGCGTGTCAAGTGGGAGCTCCTACGAGCAGTACTTC. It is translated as CASSVSSGSSYEQYF.

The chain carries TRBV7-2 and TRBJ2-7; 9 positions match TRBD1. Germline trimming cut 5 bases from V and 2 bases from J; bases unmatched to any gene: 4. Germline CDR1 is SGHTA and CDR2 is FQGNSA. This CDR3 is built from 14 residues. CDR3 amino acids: CASSPDRGPYEQYF. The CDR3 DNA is TGTGCCAGCAGCCCGGACAGGGGCCCCTACGAGCAGTACTTC.

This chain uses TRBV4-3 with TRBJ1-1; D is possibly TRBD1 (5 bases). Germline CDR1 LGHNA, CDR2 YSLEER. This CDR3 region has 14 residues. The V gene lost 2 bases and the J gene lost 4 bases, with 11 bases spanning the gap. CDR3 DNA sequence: TGCGCCAGCAGCCAACTGACCGGGGGCACTGAAGCTTTCTTT. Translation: CASSQLTGGTEAFF.

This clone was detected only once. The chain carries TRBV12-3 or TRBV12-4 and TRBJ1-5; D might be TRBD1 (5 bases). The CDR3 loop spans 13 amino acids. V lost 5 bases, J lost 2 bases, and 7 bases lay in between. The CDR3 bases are TGTGCCAGCAGTCTGACAGGCAATCAGCCCCAGCATTTT. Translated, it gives CASSLTGNQPQHF.

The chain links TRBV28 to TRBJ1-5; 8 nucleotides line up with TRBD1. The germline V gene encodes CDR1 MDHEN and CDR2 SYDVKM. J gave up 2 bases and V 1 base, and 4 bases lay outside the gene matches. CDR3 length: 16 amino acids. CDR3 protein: CASSLSLGQGNQPQHF. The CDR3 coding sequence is TGTGCCAGCAGTTTATCCTTGGGACAGGGCAATCAGCCCCAGCATTTT.

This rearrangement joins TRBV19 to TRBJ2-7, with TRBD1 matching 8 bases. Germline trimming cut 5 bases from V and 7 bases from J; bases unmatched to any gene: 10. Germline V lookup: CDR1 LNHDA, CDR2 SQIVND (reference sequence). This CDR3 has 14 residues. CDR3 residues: CASSPGQGTGEQYF. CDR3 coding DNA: TGTGCCAGTAGTCCTGGACAGGGAACCGGAGAGCAGTACTTC.

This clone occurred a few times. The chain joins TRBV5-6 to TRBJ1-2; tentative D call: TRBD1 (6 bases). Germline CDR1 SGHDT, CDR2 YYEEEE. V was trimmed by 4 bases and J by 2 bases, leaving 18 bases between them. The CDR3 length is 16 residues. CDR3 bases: TGTGCCAGCAGCCCGACGGTTTACAGGGAGAACTATGGCTACACCTTC. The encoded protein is CASSPTVYRENYGYTF.

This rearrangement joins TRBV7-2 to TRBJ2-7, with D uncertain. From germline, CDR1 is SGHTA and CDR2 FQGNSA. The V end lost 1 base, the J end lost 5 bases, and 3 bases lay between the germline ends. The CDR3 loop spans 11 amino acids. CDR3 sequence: CASSLVNEQYF. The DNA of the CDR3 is TGTGCCAGCAGCTTAGTCAACGAGCAGTACTTC.

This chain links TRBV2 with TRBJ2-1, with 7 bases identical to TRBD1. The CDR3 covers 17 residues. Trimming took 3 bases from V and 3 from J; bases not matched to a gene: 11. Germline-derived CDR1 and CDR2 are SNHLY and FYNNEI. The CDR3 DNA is TGTGCCAGCAGTGAGAGCCGGGACAGTATCTTCTACAATGAGCAGTTCTTC. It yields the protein CASSESRDSIFYNEQFF.

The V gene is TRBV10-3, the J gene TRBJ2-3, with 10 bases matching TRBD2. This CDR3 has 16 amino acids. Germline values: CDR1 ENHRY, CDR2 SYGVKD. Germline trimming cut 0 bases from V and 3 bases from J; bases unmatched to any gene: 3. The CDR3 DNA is TGTGCCATCAGTGAGTCCCAGCGGGGGGGGACAGATACGCAGTATTTT. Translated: CAISESQRGGTDTQYF.

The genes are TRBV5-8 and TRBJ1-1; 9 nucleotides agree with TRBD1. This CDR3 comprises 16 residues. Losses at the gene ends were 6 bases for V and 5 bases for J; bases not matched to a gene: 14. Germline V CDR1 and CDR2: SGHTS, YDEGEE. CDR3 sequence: CASNWGSWTGATEAFF. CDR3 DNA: TGTGCCAGCAACTGGGGGAGTTGGACAGGGGCTACTGAAGCTTTCTTT.

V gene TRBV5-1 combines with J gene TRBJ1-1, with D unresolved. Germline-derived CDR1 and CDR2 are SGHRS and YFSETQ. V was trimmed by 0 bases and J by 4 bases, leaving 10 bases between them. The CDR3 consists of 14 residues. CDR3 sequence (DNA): TGCGCCAGCAGCTTGGCCGCGGTAGGCACTGAAGCTTTCTTT. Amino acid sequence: CASSLAAVGTEAFF.

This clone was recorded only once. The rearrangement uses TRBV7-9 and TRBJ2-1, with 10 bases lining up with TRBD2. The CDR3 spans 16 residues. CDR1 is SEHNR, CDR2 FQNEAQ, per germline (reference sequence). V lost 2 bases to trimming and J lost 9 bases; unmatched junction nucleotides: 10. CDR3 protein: CASSLNSLAGQVEQFF. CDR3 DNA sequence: TGTGCCAGCAGCTTAAATTCACTAGCGGGACAGGTTGAGCAGTTCTTC.

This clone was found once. CDR3 nucleotide sequence: TGTGCCAGCAGTTTAGGCTACTACAATGAGCAGTTCTTC. This sequence encodes CASSLGYYNEQFF. The V gene is TRBV12-3 or TRBV12-4, the J gene TRBJ2-1; no clear D gene. The CDR3 runs to 13 residues. The germline V and J ends were trimmed by 1 base and 3 bases, with 4 bases remaining between them.

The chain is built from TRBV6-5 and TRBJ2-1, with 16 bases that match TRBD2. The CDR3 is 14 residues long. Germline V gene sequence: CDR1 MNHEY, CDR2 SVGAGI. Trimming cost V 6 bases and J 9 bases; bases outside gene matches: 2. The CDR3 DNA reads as TGTGCCAGCAGGGGACTAGCGGGGGGGAGTGAGCAGTTCTTC. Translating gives CASRGLAGGSEQFF.

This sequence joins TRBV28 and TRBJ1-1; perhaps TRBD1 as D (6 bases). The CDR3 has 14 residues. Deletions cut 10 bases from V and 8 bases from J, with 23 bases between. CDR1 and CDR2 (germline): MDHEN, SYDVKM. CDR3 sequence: CATDLPGHTKEAFF. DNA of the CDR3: TGTGCCACCGATCTCCCGGGACACACTAAAGAAGCTTTCTTT. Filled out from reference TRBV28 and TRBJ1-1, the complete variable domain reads DVKVTQSSRYLVKRTGEKVFLECVQDMDHENMFWYRQDPGLGLRLIYFSYDVKMKEKGDIPEGYSVSREKKERFSLILESASTNQTSMYLCATDLPGHTKEAFFGQGTRLTVV.

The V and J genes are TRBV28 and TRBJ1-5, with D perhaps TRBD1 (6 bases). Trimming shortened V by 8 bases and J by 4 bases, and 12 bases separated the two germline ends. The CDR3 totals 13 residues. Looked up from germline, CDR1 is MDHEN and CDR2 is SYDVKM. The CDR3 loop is CASGRDTNQPQHF. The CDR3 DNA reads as TGTGCCAGCGGACGGGACACTAATCAGCCCCAGCATTTT. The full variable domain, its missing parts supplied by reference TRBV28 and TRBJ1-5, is DVKVTQSSRYLVKRTGEKVFLECVQDMDHENMFWYRQDPGLGLRLIYFSYDVKMKEKGDIPEGYSVSREKKERFSLILESASTNQTSMYLCASGRDTNQPQHFGDGTRLSIL.

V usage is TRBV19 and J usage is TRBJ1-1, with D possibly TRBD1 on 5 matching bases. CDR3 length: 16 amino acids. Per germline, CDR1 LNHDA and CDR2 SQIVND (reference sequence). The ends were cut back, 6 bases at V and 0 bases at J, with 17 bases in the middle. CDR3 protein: CASRAGTRGMNTEAFF. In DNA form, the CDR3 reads TGTGCCAGTAGAGCCGGGACTAGGGGCATGAACACTGAAGCTTTCTTT.

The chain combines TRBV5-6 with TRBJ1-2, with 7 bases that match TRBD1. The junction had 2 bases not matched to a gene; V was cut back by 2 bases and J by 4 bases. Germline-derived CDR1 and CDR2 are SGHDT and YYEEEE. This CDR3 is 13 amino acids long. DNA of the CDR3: TGTGCCAGCAGCTTAGGACAGGTCTATGGCTACACCTTC. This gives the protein CASSLGQVYGYTF.

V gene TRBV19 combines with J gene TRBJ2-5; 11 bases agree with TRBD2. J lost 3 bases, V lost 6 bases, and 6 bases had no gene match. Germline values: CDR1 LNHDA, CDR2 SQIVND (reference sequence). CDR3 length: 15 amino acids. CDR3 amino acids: CASSSLAGGKETQYF. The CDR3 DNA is TGTGCCAGTAGCAGCCTAGCGGGGGGCAAAGAGACCCAGTACTTC.

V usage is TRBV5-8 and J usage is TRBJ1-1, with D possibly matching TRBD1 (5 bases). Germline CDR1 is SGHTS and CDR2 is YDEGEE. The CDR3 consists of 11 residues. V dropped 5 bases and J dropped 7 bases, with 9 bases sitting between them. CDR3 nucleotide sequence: TGTGCCAGCAGAAAGGGACTTGAAGCTTTCTTT. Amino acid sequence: CASRKGLEAFF.

The CDR3 nucleotides read TGTGCCAGTAGTATTCAGGGGGCTTGGGATGGCTACACCTTC. Translated: CASSIQGAWDGYTF. J is TRBJ1-2 and V is TRBV19; 8 nucleotides agree with TRBD1. Looked up from germline, CDR1 is LNHDA and CDR2 is SQIVND (reference sequence). CDR3 size: 14 residues. The J segment lost 6 bases and the V segment lost 3 bases, leaving 6 bases of the junction unmatched.

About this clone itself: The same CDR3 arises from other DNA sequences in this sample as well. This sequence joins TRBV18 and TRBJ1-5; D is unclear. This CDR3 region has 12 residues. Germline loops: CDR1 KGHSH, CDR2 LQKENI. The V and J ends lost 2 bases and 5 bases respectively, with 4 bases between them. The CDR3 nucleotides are TGTGCCAGCTCACCAGGAGATCAGCCCCAGCATTTT. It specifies CASSPGDQPQHF. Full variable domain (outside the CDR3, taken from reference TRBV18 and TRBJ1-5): NAGVMQNPRHLVRRRGQEARLRCSPMKGHSHVYWYRQLPEEGLKFMVYLQKENIIDESGMPKERFSAEFPKEGPSILRIQQVVRGDSAAYFCASSPGDQPQHFGDGTRLSIL.

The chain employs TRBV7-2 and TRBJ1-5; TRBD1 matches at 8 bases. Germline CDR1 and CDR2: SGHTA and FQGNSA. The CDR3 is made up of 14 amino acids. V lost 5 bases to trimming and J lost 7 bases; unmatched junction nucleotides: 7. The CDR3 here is CASSPGQGAQPQHF. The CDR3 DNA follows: TGTGCCAGCAGCCCTGGACAGGGCGCCCAGCCCCAGCATTTT.

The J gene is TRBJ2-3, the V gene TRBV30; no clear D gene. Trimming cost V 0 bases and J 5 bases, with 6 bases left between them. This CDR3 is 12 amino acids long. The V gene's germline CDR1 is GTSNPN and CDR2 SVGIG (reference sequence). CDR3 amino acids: CAWSVAEDTQYF. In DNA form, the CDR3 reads TGTGCCTGGAGTGTGGCGGAAGATACGCAGTATTTT.

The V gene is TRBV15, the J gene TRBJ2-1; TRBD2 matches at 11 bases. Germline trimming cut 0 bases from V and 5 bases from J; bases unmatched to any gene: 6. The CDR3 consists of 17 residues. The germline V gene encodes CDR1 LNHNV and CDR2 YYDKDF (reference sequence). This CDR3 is CATSRETGTSGNNEQFF. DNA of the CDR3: TGTGCCACCAGCAGAGAAACCGGGACTAGCGGAAACAATGAGCAGTTCTTC. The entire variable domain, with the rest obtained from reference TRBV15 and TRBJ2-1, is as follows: DAMVIQNPRYQVTQFGKPVTLSCSQTLNHNVMYWYQQKSSQAPKLLFHYYDKDFNNEADTPDNFQSRRPNTSFCFLDIRSPGLGDTAMYLCATSRETGTSGNNEQFFGPGTRLTVL.

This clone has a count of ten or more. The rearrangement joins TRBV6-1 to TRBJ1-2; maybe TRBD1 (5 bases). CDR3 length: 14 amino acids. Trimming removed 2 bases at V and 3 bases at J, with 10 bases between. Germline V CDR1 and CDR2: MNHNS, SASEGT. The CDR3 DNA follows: TGTGCCAGCAGTGAAAGGGCGACAGACTATGGCTACACCTTC. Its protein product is CASSERATDYGYTF.

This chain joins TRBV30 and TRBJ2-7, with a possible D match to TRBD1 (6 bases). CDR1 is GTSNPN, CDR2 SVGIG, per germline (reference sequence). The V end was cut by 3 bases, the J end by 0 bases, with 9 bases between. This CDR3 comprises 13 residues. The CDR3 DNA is TGTGCCTGGAGGGGGGACAACTCCTACGAGCAGTACTTC. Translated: CAWRGDNSYEQYF.

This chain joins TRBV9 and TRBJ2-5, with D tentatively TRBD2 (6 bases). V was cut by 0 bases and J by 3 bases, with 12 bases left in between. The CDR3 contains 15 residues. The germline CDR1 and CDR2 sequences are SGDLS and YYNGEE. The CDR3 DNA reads TGTGCCAGCAGCGTAGTGGGGACTTTCGAAGAGACCCAGTACTTC. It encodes CASSVVGTFEETQYF.

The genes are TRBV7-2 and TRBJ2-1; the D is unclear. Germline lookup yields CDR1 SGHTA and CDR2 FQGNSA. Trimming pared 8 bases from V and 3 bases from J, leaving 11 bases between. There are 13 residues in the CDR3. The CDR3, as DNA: TGTGCCAGCGGAGTGCAAATCTACAATGAGCAGTTCTTC. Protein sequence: CASGVQIYNEQFF.